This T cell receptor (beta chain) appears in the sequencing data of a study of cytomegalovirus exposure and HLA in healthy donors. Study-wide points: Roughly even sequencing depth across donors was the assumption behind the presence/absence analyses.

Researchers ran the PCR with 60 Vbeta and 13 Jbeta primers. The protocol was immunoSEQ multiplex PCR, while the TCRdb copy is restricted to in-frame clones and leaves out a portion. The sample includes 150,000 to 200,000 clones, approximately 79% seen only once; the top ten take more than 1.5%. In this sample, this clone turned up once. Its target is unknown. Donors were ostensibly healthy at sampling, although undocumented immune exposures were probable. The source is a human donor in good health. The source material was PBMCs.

Here the CDR3 DNA reads TGTGCCAGCTCACCAGCGGGACTAGCGGGCGCGGGGACCGGGGAGCTGTTTTTT. Its translation: CASSPAGLAGAGTGELFF. The rearrangement joins TRBV18 to TRBJ2-2; 12 nucleotides match TRBD2. The CDR3 is 18 amino acids. Germline V CDR1 and CDR2: KGHSH, LQKENI. With V trimmed by 2 bases and J by 5 bases, 9 bases remained unmatched.